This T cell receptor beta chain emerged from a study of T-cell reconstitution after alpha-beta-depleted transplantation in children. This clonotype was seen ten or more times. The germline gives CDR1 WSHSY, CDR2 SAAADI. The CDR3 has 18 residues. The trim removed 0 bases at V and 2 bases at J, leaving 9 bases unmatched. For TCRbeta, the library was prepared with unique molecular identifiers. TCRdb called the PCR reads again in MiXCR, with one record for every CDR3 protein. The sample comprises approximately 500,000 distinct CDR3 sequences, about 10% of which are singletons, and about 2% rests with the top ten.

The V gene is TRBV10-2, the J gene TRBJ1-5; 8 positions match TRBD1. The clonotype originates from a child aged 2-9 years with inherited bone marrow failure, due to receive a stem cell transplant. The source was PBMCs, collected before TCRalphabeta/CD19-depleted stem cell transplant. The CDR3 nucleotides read TGCGCCAGCAGTGAGTCTGCCTGGACAGGGCATGGCAATCAGCCCCAGCATTTT. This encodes CASSESAWTGHGNQPQHF.